This T cell receptor beta chain was sequenced in a study of breast tumors, draining lymph nodes, adjacent tissues. Study observations and caveats: Data only fit, rather than demonstrated, lymph node origin of most tumor T cells.

TCRdb re-called the multiplex PCR reads with MiXCR, one entry per CDR3 protein. The sample has approximately 40,000 distinct CDR3 sequences; over 30% are singletons. This clonotype has ten or more counts. The antigen remains unidentified. The J segment lost 2 bases and the V segment lost 4 bases, leaving 5 bases of the junction unmatched. CDR1 and CDR2 from the germline V gene are LGHDT and YNNKEL (reference sequence). This CDR3 is 14 amino acids long. This sequence joins TRBV3-1 and TRBJ2-7; 7 bases match TRBD1. This clonotype originated in a female donor with breast cancer. Some clones in this sample may be carry-over from other donors' samples. The sample was breast tumor tissue. The CDR3 protein is CASSRSGQAYEQYF. DNA for the CDR3: TGTGCCAGCAGCCGCTCAGGACAGGCCTACGAGCAGTACTTC.